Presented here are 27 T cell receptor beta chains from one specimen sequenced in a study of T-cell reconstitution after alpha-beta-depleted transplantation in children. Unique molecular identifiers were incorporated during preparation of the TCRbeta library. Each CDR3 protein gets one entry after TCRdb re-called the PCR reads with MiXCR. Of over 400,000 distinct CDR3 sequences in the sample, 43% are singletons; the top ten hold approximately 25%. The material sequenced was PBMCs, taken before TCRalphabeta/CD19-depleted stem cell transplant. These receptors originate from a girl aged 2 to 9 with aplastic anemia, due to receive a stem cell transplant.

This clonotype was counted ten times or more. For the CDR3, the DNA is TGCAGTGCTAGAGATCTTCGGGACAGGGGGCTAGATGAGCAGTTCTTC. Residues: CSARDLRDRGLDEQFF. The rearrangement links TRBV20-1 to TRBJ2-1; the match to TRBD1 covers 12 bases. The J segment lost 8 bases and the V segment lost 0 bases, leaving 8 bases of the junction unmatched. This CDR3 has 16 residues. Germline assignment: CDR1 DFQATT and CDR2 SNEGSKA (reference sequence).

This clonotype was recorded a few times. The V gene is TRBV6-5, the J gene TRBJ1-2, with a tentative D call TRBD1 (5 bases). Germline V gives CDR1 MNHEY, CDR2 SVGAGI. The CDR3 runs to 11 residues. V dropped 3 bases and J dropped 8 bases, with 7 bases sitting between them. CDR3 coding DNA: TGTGCCAGCAGTTATGAGGGGGGCTACACCTTC. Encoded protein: CASSYEGGYTF.

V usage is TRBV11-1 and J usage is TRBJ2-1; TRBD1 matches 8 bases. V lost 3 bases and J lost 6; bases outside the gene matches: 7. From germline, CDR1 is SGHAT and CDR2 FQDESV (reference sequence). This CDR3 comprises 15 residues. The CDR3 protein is CASSLPGQVTNEQFF. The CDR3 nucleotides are TGTGCCAGCAGCTTGCCGGGACAGGTGACCAATGAGCAGTTCTTC.

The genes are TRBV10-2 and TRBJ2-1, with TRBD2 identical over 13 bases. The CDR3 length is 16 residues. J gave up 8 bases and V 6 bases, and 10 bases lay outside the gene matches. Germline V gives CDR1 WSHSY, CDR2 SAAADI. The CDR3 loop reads CASSAPGLAGEYEQFF. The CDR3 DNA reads TGCGCCAGCAGCGCCCCCGGACTAGCGGGAGAGTATGAGCAGTTCTTC.

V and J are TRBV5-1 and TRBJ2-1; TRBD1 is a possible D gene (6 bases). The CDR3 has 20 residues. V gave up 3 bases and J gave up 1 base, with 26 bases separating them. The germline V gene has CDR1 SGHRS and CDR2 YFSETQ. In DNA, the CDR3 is TGCGCCAGCAGCTCACAGGGTTTAGGAGGTAGAGGGCCTTCCTACAATGAGCAGTTCTTC. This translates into CASSSQGLGGRGPSYNEQFF.

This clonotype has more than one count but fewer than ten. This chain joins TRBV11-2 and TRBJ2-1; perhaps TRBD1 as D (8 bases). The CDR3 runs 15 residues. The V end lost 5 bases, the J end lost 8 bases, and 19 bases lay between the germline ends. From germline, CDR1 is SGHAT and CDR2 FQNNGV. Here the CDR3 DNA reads TGTGCCAGCAGCCCCCTTGGACAGGGAGGGGATGAGCAGTTCTTC. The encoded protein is CASSPLGQGGDEQFF.

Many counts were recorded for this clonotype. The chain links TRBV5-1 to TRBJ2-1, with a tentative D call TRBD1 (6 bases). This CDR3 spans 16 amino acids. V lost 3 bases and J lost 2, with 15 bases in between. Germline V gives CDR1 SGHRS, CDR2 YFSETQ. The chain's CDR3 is CASSWETGPPYNEQFF. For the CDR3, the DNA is TGCGCCAGCAGCTGGGAAACAGGGCCCCCCTACAATGAGCAGTTCTTC.

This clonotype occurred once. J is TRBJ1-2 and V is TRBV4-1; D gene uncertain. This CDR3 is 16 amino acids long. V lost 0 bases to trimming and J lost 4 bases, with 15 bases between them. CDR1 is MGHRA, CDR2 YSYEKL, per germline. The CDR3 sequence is CASSQEGLIRFYGYTF. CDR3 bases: TGCGCCAGCAGCCAAGAAGGTCTAATCAGATTCTATGGCTACACCTTC.

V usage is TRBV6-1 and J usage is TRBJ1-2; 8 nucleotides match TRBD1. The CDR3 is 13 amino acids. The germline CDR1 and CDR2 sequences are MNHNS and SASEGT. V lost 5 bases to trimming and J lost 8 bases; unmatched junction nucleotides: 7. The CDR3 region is CASSPADREGYTF. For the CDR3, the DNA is TGTGCCAGCAGTCCCGCGGACAGGGAGGGCTACACCTTC.

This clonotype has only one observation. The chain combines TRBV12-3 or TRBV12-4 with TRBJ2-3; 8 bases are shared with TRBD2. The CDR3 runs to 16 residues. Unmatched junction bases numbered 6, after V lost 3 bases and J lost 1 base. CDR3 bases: TGTGCCAGCAGTTTTCCCCGGGGGGGTGGCACAGATACGCAGTATTTT. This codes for CASSFPRGGGTDTQYF.

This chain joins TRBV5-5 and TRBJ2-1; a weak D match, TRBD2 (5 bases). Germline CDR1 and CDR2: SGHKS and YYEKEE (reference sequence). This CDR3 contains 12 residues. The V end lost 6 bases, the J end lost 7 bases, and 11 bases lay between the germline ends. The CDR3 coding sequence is TGTGCCAGCATAATGAGGGCGAATGAGCAGTTCTTC. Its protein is CASIMRANEQFF.

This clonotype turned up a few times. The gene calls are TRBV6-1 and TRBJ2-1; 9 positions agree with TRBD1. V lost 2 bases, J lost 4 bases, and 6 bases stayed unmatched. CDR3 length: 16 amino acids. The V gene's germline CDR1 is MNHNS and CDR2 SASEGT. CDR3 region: CASSEIQGAQYNEQFF. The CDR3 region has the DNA TGTGCCAGCAGTGAAATACAGGGGGCGCAGTACAATGAGCAGTTCTTC.

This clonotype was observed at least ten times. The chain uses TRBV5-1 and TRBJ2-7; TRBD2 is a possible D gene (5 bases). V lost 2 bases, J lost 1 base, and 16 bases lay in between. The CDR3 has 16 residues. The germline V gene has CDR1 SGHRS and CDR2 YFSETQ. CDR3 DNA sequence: TGCGCCAGCAGCTTCCTTAGTTTGAAGCGGTCCTACGAGCAGTACTTC. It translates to CASSFLSLKRSYEQYF.

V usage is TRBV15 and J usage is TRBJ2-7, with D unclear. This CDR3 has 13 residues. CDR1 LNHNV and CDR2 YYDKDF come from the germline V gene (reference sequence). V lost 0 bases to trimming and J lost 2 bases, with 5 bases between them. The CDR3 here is CATSRDLTYEQYF. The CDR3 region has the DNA TGTGCCACCAGCAGAGATTTAACCTACGAGCAGTACTTC. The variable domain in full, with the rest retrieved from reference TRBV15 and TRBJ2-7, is DAMVIQNPRYQVTQFGKPVTLSCSQTLNHNVMYWYQQKSSQAPKLLFHYYDKDFNNEADTPDNFQSRRPNTSFCFLDIRSPGLGDTAMYLCATSRDLTYEQYFGPGTRLTVT.

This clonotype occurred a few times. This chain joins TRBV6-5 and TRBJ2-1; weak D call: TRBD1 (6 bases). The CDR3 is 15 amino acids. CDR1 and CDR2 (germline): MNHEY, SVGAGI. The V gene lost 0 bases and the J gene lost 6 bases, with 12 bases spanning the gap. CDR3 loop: CASSYSGAQGNEQFF. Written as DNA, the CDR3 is TGTGCCAGCAGTTACTCGGGGGCCCAAGGCAATGAGCAGTTCTTC.

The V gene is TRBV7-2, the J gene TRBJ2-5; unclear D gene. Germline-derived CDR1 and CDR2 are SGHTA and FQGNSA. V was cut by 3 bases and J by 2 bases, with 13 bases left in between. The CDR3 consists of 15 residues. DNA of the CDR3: TGTGCCAGCAGCTTTATACAGAGACCTCAAGAGACCCAGTACTTC. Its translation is CASSFIQRPQETQYF.

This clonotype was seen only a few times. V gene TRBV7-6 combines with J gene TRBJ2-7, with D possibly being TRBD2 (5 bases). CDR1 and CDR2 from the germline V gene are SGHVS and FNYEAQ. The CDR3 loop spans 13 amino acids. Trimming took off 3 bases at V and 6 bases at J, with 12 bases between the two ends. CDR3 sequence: CASSLAGRGEQYF. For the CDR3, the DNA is TGTGCCAGCAGCTTGGCGGGTCGGGGCGAGCAGTACTTC. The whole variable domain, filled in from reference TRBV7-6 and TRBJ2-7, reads GAGVSQSPRYKVTKRGQDVALRCDPISGHVSLYWYRQALGQGPEFLTYFNYEAQQDKSGLPNDRFSAERPEGSISTLTIQRTEQRDSAMYRCASSLAGRGEQYFGPGTRLTVT.

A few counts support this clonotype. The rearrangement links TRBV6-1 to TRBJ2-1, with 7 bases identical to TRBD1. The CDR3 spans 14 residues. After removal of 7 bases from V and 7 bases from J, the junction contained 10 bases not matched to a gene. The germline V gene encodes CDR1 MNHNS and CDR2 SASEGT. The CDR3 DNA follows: TGTGCCAGCAACCGTGGGACAGACACTAATGAGCAGTTCTTC. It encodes CASNRGTDTNEQFF.

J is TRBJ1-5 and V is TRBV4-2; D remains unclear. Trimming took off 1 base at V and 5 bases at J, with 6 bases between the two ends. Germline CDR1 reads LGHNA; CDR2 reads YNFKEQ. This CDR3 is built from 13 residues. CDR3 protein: CASSQVADQPQHF. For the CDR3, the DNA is TGTGCCAGCAGCCAAGTGGCGGATCAGCCCCAGCATTTT.

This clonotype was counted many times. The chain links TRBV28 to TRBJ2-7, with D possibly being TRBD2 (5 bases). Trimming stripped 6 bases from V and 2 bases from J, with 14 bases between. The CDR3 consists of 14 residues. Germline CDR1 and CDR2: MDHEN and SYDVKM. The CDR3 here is CASRSPGVTYEQYF. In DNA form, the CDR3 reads TGTGCCAGCAGGTCCCCCGGGGTTACCTACGAGCAGTACTTC.

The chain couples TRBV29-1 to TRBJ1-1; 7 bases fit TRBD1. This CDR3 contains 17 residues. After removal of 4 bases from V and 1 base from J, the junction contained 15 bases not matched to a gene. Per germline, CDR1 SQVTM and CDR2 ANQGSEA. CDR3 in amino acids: CSVAESVWTGKNTEAFF. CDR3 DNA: TGCAGCGTTGCTGAATCGGTATGGACAGGAAAGAACACTGAAGCTTTCTTT.

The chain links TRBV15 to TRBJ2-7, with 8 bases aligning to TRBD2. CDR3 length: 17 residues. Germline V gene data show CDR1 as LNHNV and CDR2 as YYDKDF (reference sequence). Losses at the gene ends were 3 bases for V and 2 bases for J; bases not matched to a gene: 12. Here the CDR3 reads CATSRALSGEIPYEQYF. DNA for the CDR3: TGTGCCACCAGCAGGGCCCTTAGCGGGGAAATCCCCTACGAGCAGTACTTC.

This CDR3 is CSARREPGGETQYF. The CDR3 bases are TGCAGTGCTAGGAGGGAGCCGGGGGGAGAGACCCAGTACTTC. The gene calls are TRBV20-1 and TRBJ2-5; 7 nucleotides align to TRBD2. Germline CDR1 and CDR2: DFQATT and SNEGSKA (reference sequence). CDR3 size: 14 residues. The J segment lost 4 bases and the V segment lost 3 bases, leaving 8 bases of the junction unmatched.

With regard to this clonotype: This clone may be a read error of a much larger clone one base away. Here the CDR3 DNA reads TGTGCCAGCAGCGTAAGGACCACTAGTCATGAGCAGCTCTTC. Protein: CASSVRTTSHEQLF. This chain joins TRBV9 and TRBJ2-1; tentatively, D is TRBD2 (5 bases). Germline CDR1 and CDR2: SGDLS and YYNGEE. The length of the CDR3 is 14 residues.

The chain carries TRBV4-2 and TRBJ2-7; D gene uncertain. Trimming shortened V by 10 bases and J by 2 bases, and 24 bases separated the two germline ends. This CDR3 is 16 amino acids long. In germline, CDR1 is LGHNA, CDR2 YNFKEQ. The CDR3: CAIGLSVGWATYEQYF. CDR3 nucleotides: TGTGCCATCGGCCTCTCGGTCGGCTGGGCCACCTACGAGCAGTACTTC.

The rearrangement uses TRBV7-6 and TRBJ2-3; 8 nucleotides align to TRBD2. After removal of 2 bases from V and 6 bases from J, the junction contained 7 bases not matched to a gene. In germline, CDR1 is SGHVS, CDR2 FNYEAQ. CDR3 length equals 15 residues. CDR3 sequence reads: CASSLSGTRVDTQYF. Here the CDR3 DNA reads TGTGCCAGCAGCTTATCCGGGACTAGGGTTGATACGCAGTATTTT.

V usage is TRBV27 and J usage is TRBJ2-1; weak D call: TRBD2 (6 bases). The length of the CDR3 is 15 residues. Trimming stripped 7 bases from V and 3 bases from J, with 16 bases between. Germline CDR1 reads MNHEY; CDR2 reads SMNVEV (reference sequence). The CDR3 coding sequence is TGTGCCAGCAAAGCGCTCGGGAGCTTCTACAATGAGCAGTTCTTC. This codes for CASKALGSFYNEQFF.